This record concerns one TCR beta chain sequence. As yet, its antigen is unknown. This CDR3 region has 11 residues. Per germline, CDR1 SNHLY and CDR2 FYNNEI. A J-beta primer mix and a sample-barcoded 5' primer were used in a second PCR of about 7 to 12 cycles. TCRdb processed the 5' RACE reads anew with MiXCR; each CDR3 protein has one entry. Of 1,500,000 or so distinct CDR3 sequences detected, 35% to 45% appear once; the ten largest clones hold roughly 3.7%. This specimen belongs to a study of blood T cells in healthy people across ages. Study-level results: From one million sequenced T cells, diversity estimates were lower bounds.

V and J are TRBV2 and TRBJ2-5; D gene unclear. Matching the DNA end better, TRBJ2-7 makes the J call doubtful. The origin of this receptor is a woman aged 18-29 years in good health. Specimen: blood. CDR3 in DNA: TGTGCCAGCATCACAGCGTACGAGCAGTACTTC. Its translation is CASITAYEQYF.